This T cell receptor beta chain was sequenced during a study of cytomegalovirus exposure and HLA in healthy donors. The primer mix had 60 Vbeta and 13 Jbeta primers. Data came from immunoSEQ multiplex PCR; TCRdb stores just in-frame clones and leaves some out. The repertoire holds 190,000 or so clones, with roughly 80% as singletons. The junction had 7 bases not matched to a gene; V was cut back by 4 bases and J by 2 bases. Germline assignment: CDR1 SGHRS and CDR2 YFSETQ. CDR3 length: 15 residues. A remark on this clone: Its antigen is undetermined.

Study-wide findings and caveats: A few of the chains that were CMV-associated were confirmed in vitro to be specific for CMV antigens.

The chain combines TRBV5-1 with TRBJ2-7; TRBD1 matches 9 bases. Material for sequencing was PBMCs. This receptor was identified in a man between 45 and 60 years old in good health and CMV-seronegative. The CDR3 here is CASSLFGTGPYEQYF. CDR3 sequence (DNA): TGCGCCAGCAGCCTGTTCGGGACAGGGCCCTACGAGCAGTACTTC.